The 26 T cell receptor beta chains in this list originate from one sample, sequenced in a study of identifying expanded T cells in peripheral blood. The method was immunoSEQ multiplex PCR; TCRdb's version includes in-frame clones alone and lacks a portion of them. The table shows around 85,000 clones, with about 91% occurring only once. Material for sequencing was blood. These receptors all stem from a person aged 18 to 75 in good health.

The CDR3 sequence is CASSFLGGAGYEQYF. The CDR3 DNA follows: TGCGCCAGCAGCTTTTTAGGGGGGGCGGGCTACGAGCAGTACTTC. The chain carries TRBV5-1 and TRBJ2-7; D possibly corresponds to TRBD2 (7 bases). Germline CDR1 and CDR2: SGHRS and YFSETQ. This CDR3 has 15 residues. V was shortened by 2 bases and J by 3 bases, with 15 bases between the two germline ends.

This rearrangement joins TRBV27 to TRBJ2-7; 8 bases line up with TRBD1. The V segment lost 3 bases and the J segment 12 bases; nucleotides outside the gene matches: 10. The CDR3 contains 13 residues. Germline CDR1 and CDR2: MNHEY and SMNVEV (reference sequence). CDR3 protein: CASSFDVRTGLYF. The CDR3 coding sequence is TGTGCCAGCAGTTTCGACGTGAGGACAGGGCTGTACTTC.

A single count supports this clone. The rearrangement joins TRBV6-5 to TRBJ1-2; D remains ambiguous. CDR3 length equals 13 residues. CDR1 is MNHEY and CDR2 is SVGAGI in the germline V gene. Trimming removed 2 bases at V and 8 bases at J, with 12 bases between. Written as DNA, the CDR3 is TGTGCCAGCAGTTACGGCCCCCTCGAGGGCTACACCTTC. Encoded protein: CASSYGPLEGYTF.

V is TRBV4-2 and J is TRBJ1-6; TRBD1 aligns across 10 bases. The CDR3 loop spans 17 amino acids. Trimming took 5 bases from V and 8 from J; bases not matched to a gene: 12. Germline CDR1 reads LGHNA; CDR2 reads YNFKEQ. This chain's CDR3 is CASSGGQGSDPYSPLHF. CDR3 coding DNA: TGTGCCAGCAGCGGGGGACAGGGGTCCGATCCTTATTCACCCCTCCACTTT.

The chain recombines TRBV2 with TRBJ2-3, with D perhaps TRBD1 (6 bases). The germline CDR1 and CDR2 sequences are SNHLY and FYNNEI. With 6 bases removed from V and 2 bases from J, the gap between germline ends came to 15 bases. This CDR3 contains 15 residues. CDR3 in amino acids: CASSSRWGPTDTQYF. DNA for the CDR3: TGTGCCAGCAGCAGCAGGTGGGGGCCCACAGATACGCAGTATTTT.

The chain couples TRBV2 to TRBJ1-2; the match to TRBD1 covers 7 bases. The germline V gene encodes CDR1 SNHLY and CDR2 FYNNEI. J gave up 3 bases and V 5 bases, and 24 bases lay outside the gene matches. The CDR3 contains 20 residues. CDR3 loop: CASSITREMGPKTGYYGYTF. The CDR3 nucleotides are TGTGCCAGCAGTATCACACGGGAAATGGGTCCCAAGACAGGGTACTATGGCTACACCTTC. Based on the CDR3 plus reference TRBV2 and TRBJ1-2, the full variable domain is EPEVTQTPSHQVTQMGQEVILRCVPISNHLYFYWYRQILGQKVEFLVSFYNNEISEKSEIFDDQFSVERPDGSNFTLKIRSTKLEDSAMYFCASSITREMGPKTGYYGYTFGSGTRLTVV.

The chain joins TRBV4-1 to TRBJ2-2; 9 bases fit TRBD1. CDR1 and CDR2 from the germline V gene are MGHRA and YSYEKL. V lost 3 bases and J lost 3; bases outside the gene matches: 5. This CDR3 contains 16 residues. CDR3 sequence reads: CASSHLQGADTGELFF. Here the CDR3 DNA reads TGCGCCAGCAGCCATTTACAGGGGGCTGACACCGGGGAGCTGTTTTTT.

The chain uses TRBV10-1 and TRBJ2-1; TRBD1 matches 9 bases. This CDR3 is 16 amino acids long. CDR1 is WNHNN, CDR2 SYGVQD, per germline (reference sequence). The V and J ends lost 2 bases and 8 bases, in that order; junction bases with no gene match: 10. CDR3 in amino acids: CASSETPGQGMYEQFF. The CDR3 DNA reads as TGCGCCAGCAGTGAGACTCCGGGACAGGGAATGTATGAGCAGTTCTTC.

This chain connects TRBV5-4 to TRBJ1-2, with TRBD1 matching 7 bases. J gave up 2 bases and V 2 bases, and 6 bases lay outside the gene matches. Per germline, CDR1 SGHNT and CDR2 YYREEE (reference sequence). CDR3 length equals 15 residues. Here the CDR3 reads CASSFSARGNYGYTF. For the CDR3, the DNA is TGTGCCAGCAGCTTCAGCGCCAGGGGGAACTATGGCTACACCTTC.

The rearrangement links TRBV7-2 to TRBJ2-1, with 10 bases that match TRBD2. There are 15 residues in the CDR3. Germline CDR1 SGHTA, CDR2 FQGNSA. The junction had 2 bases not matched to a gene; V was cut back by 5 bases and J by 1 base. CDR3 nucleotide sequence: TGTGCCAGCAGCCCTAGCGGGAGATCCTACAATGAGCAGTTCTTC. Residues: CASSPSGRSYNEQFF.

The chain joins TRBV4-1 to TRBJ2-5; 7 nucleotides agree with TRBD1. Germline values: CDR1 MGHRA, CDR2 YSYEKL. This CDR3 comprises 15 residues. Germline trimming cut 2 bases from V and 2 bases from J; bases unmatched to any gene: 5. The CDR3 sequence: CASSQPGTVQETQYF. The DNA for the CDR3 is TGCGCCAGCAGCCAACCTGGGACAGTTCAAGAGACCCAGTACTTC.

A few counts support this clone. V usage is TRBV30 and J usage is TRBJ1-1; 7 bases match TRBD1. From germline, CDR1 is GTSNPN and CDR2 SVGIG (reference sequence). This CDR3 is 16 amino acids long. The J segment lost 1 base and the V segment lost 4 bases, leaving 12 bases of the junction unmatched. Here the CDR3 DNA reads TGTGCCTGGACATCGGGCAGGGGGGTATGGAACACTGAAGCTTTCTTT. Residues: CAWTSGRGVWNTEAFF.

Written as DNA, the CDR3 is TGTGCCAGCTCACCATTCACTCCGGGACTAGGGCACTACGAGCAGTACTTC. It specifies CASSPFTPGLGHYEQYF. This rearrangement joins TRBV18 to TRBJ2-7, with TRBD2 matching over 8 bases. The CDR3 is made up of 17 amino acids. J gave up 3 bases and V 2 bases, and 12 bases lay outside the gene matches. The germline gives CDR1 KGHSH, CDR2 LQKENI.

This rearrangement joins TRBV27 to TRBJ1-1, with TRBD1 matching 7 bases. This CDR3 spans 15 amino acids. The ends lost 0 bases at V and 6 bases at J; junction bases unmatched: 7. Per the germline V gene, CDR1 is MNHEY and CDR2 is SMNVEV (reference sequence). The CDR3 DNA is TGTGCCAGCAGTTTATCACCACAGGGGCGGGCTGAAGCTTTCTTT. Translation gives CASSLSPQGRAEAFF.

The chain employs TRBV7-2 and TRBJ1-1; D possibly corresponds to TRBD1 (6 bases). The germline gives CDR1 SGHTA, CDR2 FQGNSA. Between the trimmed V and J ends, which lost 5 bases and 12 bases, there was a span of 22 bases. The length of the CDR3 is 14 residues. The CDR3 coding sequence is TGTGCCAGCAGCCAGGGGAGGGTGGGAGCATGGACTTTCTTT. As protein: CASSQGRVGAWTFF.

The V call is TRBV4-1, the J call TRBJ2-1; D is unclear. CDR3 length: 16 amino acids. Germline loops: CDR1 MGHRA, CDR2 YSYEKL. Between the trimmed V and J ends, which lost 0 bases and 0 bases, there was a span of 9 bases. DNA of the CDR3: TGCGCCAGCAGCCAAGAATGGCTGAGCTCCTACAATGAGCAGTTCTTC. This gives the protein CASSQEWLSSYNEQFF.

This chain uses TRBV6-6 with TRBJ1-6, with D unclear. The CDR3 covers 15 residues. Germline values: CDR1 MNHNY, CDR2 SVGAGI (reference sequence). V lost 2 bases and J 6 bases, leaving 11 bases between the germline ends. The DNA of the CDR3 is TGTGCCAGCAGTTACACACGGGGAAGTAATTCACCCCTCCACTTT. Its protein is CASSYTRGSNSPLHF.

The CDR3 here is CASSESASGYSDTQYF. CDR3 bases: TGCGCCAGCAGTGAGTCGGCGTCAGGGTATTCAGATACGCAGTATTTT. This rearrangement joins TRBV10-1 to TRBJ2-3; tentatively, D is TRBD1 (5 bases). Germline-derived CDR1 and CDR2 are WNHNN and SYGVQD (reference sequence). The CDR3 has 16 residues. With 0 bases removed from V and 4 bases from J, the gap between germline ends came to 14 bases.

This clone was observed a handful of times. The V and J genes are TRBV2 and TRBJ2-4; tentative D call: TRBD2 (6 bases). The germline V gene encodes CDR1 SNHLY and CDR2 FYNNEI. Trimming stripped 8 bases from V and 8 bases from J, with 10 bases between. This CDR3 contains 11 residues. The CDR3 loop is CASSTGDIQYF. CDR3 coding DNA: TGTGCCAGCTCCACGGGGGACATTCAGTACTTC. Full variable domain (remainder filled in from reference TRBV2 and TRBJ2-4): EPEVTQTPSHQVTQMGQEVILRCVPISNHLYFYWYRQILGQKVEFLVSFYNNEISEKSEIFDDQFSVERPDGSNFTLKIRSTKLEDSAMYFCASSTGDIQYFGAGTRLSVL.

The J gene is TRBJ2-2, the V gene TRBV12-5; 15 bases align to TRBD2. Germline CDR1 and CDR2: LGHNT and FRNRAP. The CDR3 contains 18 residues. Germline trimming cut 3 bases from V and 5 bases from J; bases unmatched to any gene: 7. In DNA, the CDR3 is TGTGCTAGTGGTTTACGGACTAGCGGGGGGGCGTTAACCGGGGAGCTGTTTTTT. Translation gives CASGLRTSGGALTGELFF.

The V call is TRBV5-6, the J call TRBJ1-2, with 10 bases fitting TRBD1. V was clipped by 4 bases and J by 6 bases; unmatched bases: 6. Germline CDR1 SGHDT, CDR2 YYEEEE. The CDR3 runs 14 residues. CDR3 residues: CASSLVDRGHGYTF. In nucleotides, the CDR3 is TGTGCCAGCAGCCTGGTCGACAGGGGGCATGGCTACACCTTC.

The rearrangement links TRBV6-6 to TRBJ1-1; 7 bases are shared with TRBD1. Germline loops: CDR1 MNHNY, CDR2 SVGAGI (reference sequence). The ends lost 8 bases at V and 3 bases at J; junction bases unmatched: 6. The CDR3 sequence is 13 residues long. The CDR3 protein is CASALGQDTEAFF. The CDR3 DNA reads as TGTGCCAGCGCCCTAGGACAGGACACTGAAGCTTTCTTT.

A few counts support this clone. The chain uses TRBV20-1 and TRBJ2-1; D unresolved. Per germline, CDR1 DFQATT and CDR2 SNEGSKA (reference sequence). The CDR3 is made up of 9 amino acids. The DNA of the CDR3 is TGCAGAAAAAGGGATGAGCAGTTCTTC. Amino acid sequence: CRKRDEQFF.

The CDR3 here is CATSNPSGQETQYF. The CDR3 region has the DNA TGTGCCACCAGCAACCCTAGCGGGCAAGAGACCCAGTACTTC. The V and J genes are TRBV15 and TRBJ2-5, with 8 bases matching TRBD2. From germline, CDR1 is LNHNV and CDR2 YYDKDF (reference sequence). The CDR3 consists of 14 residues. J was trimmed by 2 bases and V by 4 bases; bases with no gene match: 3.

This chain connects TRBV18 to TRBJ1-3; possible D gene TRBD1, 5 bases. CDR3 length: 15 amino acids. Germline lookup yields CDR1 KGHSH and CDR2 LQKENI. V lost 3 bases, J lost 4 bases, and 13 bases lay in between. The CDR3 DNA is TGTGCCAGCTCACCGGGGACCCGGGCCGGAAACACCATATATTTT. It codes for CASSPGTRAGNTIYF.

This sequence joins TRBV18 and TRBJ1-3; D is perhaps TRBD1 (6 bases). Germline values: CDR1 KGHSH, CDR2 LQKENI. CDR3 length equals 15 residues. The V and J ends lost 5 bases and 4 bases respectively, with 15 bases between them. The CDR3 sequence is CASSLQQGAGNTIYF. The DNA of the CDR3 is TGTGCCAGCTCATTACAACAGGGAGCAGGAAACACCATATATTTT.